Listed below are T cell receptor beta chains from one sample, sequenced in a study of T cells after yellow fever vaccination. From the 5' RACE reads, TCRdb called clonotypes with MiXCR, one entry per CDR3 protein. Of hundreds of thousands of distinct CDR3 sequences in the sample, about a sixth were seen once. Sequenced here: PBMCs, sampled 4 to 5 days after the first yellow fever vaccination. Source of these receptors: a man aged 18 to 29 who received the YFV17D yellow fever vaccine. CDR3s include the opening cysteine and the closing phenylalanine or tryptophan. The D gene is left open where the match is weak. Clone size is not always given. Where it is, it says once, few, many or a class for expanded clones.

v_gene,j_gene,len,abundance,d_gene,CDR3aa,CDR3nt
TRBV9,TRBJ2-3,14,few,TRBD2,CASSVAGGEDTQYF,TGTGCCAGCAGCGTCGCGGGGGGGGAAGATACGCAGTATTTT
TRBV5-1,TRBJ2-4,14,.,.,CASSPAGAKNIQYF,TGCGCCAGCAGCCCGGCAGGAGCCAAAAACATTCAGTACTTC
TRBV6-5,TRBJ2-2,17,.,.,CASTRARGPSNTGELFF,TGTGCCAGCACCCGAGCGCGGGGGCCCTCGAACACCGGGGAGCTGTTTTTT
TRBV11-3,TRBJ1-1,13,many,.,CASSLGGAREAFF,TGTGCCAGCAGCTTGGGAGGTGCCCGGGAAGCTTTCTTT
TRBV11-2,TRBJ2-1,14,few,.,CASQGSSSYNEQFF,TGTGCCAGCCAGGGGTCTTCCTCCTACAATGAGCAGTTCTTC
TRBV12-3/TRBV12-4,TRBJ1-4,14,.,TRBD1,CASSLGQSYEKLFF,TGTGCCAGCAGCTTGGGACAGTCATATGAAAAACTGTTTTTT
TRBV7-7,TRBJ2-5,13,.,.,CASSWGVLETQYF,TGTGCCAGCAGCTGGGGGGTGTTGGAGACCCAGTACTTC
TRBV4-1,TRBJ1-5,15,many,.,CASSQDLGTNQPQHF,TGCGCCAGCAGCCAAGATCTGGGGACTAATCAGCCCCAGCATTTT
TRBV7-9,TRBJ2-1,15,.,.,CASKLSGSSYNEQFF,TGTGCCAGCAAGCTTAGCGGTAGCTCCTACAATGAGCAGTTCTTC
TRBV9,TRBJ2-1,14,.,.,CASSGTISYNEQFF,TGTGCCAGCAGCGGGACTATCTCCTACAATGAGCAGTTCTTC
TRBV30,TRBJ2-1,15,many,TRBD1,CAWKVRDRIYNEQFF,TGTGCCTGGAAAGTTAGGGACAGAATATACAATGAGCAGTTCTTC
TRBV6-5,TRBJ2-7,13,.,.,CASSSGRIYEQYF,TGTGCCAGCAGTTCCGGACGCATCTACGAGCAGTACTTC
TRBV7-2,TRBJ1-5,12,few,TRBD1,CASQTGGQPQHF,TGTGCCTCCCAGACAGGGGGCCAGCCCCAGCATTTT
TRBV20-1,TRBJ2-7,13,few,.,CSARDRISYEQYF,TGCAGTGCTAGAGACCGAATCTCCTACGAGCAGTACTTC
TRBV5-6,TRBJ1-5,14,few,.,CASSFRQSNQPQHF,TGTGCCAGCAGCTTTAGGCAGTCTAATCAGCCCCAGCATTTT
TRBV7-2,TRBJ2-7,15,.,TRBD2,CASSYLGSGGYEQYF,TGTGCCAGCAGCTACCTCGGGAGCGGGGGCTACGAGCAGTACTTC
TRBV7-2,TRBJ2-2,16,.,.,CASSPTLGGRNGELFF,TGTGCCAGCAGCCCCACCTTGGGGGGCCGGAACGGGGAGCTGTTTTTT
TRBV5-1,TRBJ2-1,15,few,.,CASSSSLALPHEQFF,TGCGCCAGCAGCTCGTCACTAGCACTCCCCCATGAGCAGTTCTTC
TRBV9,TRBJ2-2,15,.,.,CASSVESGYTGELFF,TGTGCCAGCAGCGTAGAATCAGGGTACACCGGGGAGCTGTTTTTT
TRBV7-9,TRBJ2-1,15,few,TRBD1,CASSTPGQGYNEQFF,TGTGCCAGCAGCACTCCGGGACAGGGCTACAATGAGCAGTTCTTC
TRBV5-6,TRBJ1-2,15,few,.,CASSLGPGVSYGYTF,TGTGCCAGCAGCTTGGGTCCGGGGGTTTCCTATGGCTACACCTTC
TRBV4-3,TRBJ2-7,16,few,.,CASSRSRGSSDYEQYF,TGCGCCAGCAGCCGAAGCCGGGGGTCGAGCGACTACGAGCAGTACTTC
TRBV7-9,TRBJ2-1,16,.,.,CASSLAVGGLYNEQFF,TGTGCCAGCAGCTTAGCGGTCGGGGGCCTCTACAATGAGCAGTTCTTC
TRBV7-7,TRBJ2-2,18,few,.,CASSFSSGGPSNTGELFF,TGTGCCAGCAGCTTTTCCAGTGGAGGTCCTTCAAACACCGGGGAGCTGTTTTTT
TRBV29-1,TRBJ2-3,13,.,.,CSVVGRGVGTQYF,TGCAGCGTTGTTGGCAGGGGCGTGGGTACGCAGTATTTT
TRBV4-2,TRBJ2-6,18,few,TRBD1,CASSRHRDRIPGANVLTF,TGTGCCAGCAGCCGTCACCGGGACAGGATTCCTGGGGCCAACGTCCTGACTTTC
TRBV7-8,TRBJ2-1,16,few,TRBD1,CASSLENRGQRNEQFF,TGTGCCAGCAGCTTAGAAAACAGGGGGCAGAGGAATGAGCAGTTCTTC
TRBV7-2,TRBJ1-1,14,few,.,CASSRSTGNTEAFF,TGTGCCAGCAGCCGATCGACAGGGAACACTGAAGCTTTCTTT
TRBV5-1,TRBJ1-1,16,.,TRBD1,CASSLDQGARNTEAFF,TGCGCCAGCAGCTTGGACCAGGGGGCGCGTAACACTGAAGCTTTCTTT
TRBV9,TRBJ2-5,14,.,.,CASSPNAREETQYF,TGTGCCAGCAGCCCCAACGCCCGAGAGGAGACCCAGTACTTC